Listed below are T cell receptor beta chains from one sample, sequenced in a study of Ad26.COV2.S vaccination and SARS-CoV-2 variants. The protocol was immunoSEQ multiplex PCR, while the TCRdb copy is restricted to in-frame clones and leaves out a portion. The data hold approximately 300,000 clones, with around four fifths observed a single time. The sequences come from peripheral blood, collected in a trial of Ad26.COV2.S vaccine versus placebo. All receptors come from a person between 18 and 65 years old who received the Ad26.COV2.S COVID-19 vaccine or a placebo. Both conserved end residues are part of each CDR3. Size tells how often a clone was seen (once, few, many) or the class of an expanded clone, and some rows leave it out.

CDR3 protein: CASSLGRDIVNTGELFF
CDR3 length: 17
V gene: TRBV13
J gene: TRBJ2-2
clone size: -

CDR3 protein: CASREDGNTEAFF
CDR3 length: 13
V gene: TRBV28
J gene: TRBJ1-1
clone size: many

CDR3 protein: CASSSAGGRGEQFF
CDR3 length: 14
V gene: TRBV6-2/TRBV6-3
J gene: TRBJ2-1
clone size: -

CDR3 protein: CASSSAGGRDEQFF
CDR3 length: 14
V gene: TRBV5-1
J gene: TRBJ2-1
clone size: -

CDR3 protein: CASSLSRDEQFF
CDR3 length: 12
V gene: TRBV7-9
J gene: TRBJ2-1
clone size: -

CDR3 protein: CAWNSGLAGTDTQYF
CDR3 length: 15
V gene: TRBV30
J gene: TRBJ2-3
clone size: -

CDR3 protein: CASSFGRERIYGYTF
CDR3 length: 15
V gene: TRBV27
J gene: TRBJ1-2
clone size: few

CDR3 protein: CASSGRWEGSPLHF
CDR3 length: 14
V gene: TRBV9
J gene: TRBJ1-6
clone size: -

CDR3 protein: CASKGYSNQPQHF
CDR3 length: 13
V gene: TRBV6-5
J gene: TRBJ1-5
clone size: -

CDR3 protein: CASSLGLYGYTF
CDR3 length: 12
V gene: TRBV7-2
J gene: TRBJ1-2
clone size: once

CDR3 protein: CASSRGGIGETQYF
CDR3 length: 14
V gene: TRBV19
J gene: TRBJ2-5
clone size: -

CDR3 protein: CASSFRRMYELFF
CDR3 length: 13
V gene: TRBV11-2
J gene: TRBJ1-4
clone size: -

CDR3 protein: CASSLQGWTEAFF
CDR3 length: 13
V gene: TRBV4-1
J gene: TRBJ1-1
clone size: once

CDR3 protein: CASSFTGEGNYGYTF
CDR3 length: 15
V gene: TRBV27
J gene: TRBJ1-2
clone size: -

CDR3 protein: CASSKAPLSGETQYF
CDR3 length: 15
V gene: TRBV7-9
J gene: TRBJ2-5
clone size: -

CDR3 protein: CASSSRLAGASSYNEQFF
CDR3 length: 18
V gene: TRBV27
J gene: TRBJ2-1
clone size: -

CDR3 protein: CASGRNEQFF
CDR3 length: 10
V gene: TRBV27
J gene: TRBJ2-1
clone size: -

CDR3 protein: CAAGNRELSGNTIYF
CDR3 length: 15
V gene: TRBV12-5
J gene: TRBJ1-3
clone size: few

CDR3 protein: CASSDRAGNTIYF
CDR3 length: 13
V gene: TRBV6-1
J gene: TRBJ1-3
clone size: -

CDR3 protein: CASSQDQDGSAGPQHF
CDR3 length: 16
V gene: TRBV4-1
J gene: TRBJ1-5
clone size: -

CDR3 protein: CASSTARGSGYGYTF
CDR3 length: 15
V gene: TRBV7-9
J gene: TRBJ1-2
clone size: few

CDR3 protein: CASSETVTSGVNNEQFF
CDR3 length: 17
V gene: TRBV7-3
J gene: TRBJ2-1
clone size: -

CDR3 protein: CASSETGGQPQHF
CDR3 length: 13
V gene: TRBV12-3/TRBV12-4
J gene: TRBJ1-5
clone size: -

CDR3 protein: CASRTRQGRGSPLHF
CDR3 length: 15
V gene: TRBV28
J gene: TRBJ1-6
clone size: -

CDR3 protein: CASRILGSRELFF
CDR3 length: 13
V gene: TRBV19
J gene: TRBJ2-2
clone size: -

CDR3 protein: CASSLQGVGETQYF
CDR3 length: 14
V gene: TRBV7-3
J gene: TRBJ2-5
clone size: -

CDR3 protein: CASSLAPRQGAQETQYF
CDR3 length: 17
V gene: TRBV7-9
J gene: TRBJ2-5
clone size: -

CDR3 protein: CASSPPTGNTGELFF
CDR3 length: 15
V gene: TRBV5-1
J gene: TRBJ2-2
clone size: -

CDR3 protein: CAISEGNEQFF
CDR3 length: 11
V gene: TRBV10-3
J gene: TRBJ2-1
clone size: once

CDR3 protein: CASSYRDSFTYEQYF
CDR3 length: 15
V gene: TRBV2
J gene: TRBJ2-7
clone size: once

CDR3 protein: CASSLGDRNTGELFF
CDR3 length: 15
V gene: TRBV7-3
J gene: TRBJ2-2
clone size: many

CDR3 protein: CASSAGPLGGTQYF
CDR3 length: 14
V gene: TRBV6-2/TRBV6-3
J gene: TRBJ2-3
clone size: -

CDR3 protein: CASSQLTAANYGYTF
CDR3 length: 15
V gene: TRBV18
J gene: TRBJ1-2
clone size: -

CDR3 protein: CASSPYRGLSYEQYF
CDR3 length: 15
V gene: TRBV27
J gene: TRBJ2-7
clone size: -

CDR3 protein: CARTENEQFF
CDR3 length: 10
V gene: TRBV5-3
J gene: TRBJ2-1
clone size: -

CDR3 protein: CASSLGQGVINEQFF
CDR3 length: 15
V gene: TRBV6-2/TRBV6-3
J gene: TRBJ2-1
clone size: -

CDR3 protein: CASSLIQTNQPQHF
CDR3 length: 14
V gene: TRBV6-5
J gene: TRBJ1-5
clone size: once

CDR3 protein: CASSLGGSNTEAFF
CDR3 length: 14
V gene: TRBV5-1
J gene: TRBJ1-1
clone size: -

CDR3 protein: CASSNIPGQINEQFF
CDR3 length: 15
V gene: TRBV19
J gene: TRBJ2-1
clone size: -

CDR3 protein: CASSDLRGRGEKLFF
CDR3 length: 15
V gene: TRBV6-1
J gene: TRBJ1-4
clone size: -

CDR3 protein: CASSQEFQPYGYTF
CDR3 length: 14
V gene: TRBV4-1
J gene: TRBJ1-2
clone size: -

CDR3 protein: CAAEGGYGYTF
CDR3 length: 11
V gene: TRBV10-3
J gene: TRBJ1-2
clone size: -

CDR3 protein: CASSFRTGAFTDTQYF
CDR3 length: 16
V gene: TRBV21-1
J gene: TRBJ2-3
clone size: -

CDR3 protein: CATSDLLGGPNEKLFF
CDR3 length: 16
V gene: TRBV24-1
J gene: TRBJ1-4
clone size: -

CDR3 protein: CASRLSLDEKLFF
CDR3 length: 13
V gene: TRBV27
J gene: TRBJ1-4
clone size: -

CDR3 protein: CASSVSGATDTQYF
CDR3 length: 14
V gene: TRBV9
J gene: TRBJ2-3
clone size: -

CDR3 protein: CASSPGSETDTQYF
CDR3 length: 14
V gene: TRBV18
J gene: TRBJ2-3
clone size: -

CDR3 protein: CASSGLYRSYEQYF
CDR3 length: 14
V gene: TRBV19
J gene: TRBJ2-7
clone size: -

CDR3 protein: CASSQVIHNSPLHF
CDR3 length: 14
V gene: TRBV11-3
J gene: TRBJ1-6
clone size: -